Shown below are 9 T cell receptor beta chains from a single sample sequenced in a study of cytotoxic CD8 clonotypes in ibrutinib-treated CLL. Only in-frame clones appear in the TCRdb table, and some are missing; sequencing was by immunoSEQ multiplex PCR. The sample consists of about 57,000 clones, 55% to 65% of them appearing once. The starting material was PBMCs, obtained after 24 months of ibrutinib treatment. These receptors originate from a human donor with chronic lymphocytic leukemia.

The chain is built from TRBV2 and TRBJ2-3; D is uncertain. CDR3 length equals 11 residues. CDR1 and CDR2 from the germline V gene are SNHLY and FYNNEI. V dropped 7 bases and J dropped 6 bases, with 8 bases sitting between them. The CDR3 here is CASTGSDTQYF. CDR3 nucleotide sequence: TGTGCCAGCACCGGCTCGGATACGCAGTATTTT. Based on the CDR3 plus reference TRBV2 and TRBJ2-3, the full variable domain is EPEVTQTPSHQVTQMGQEVILRCVPISNHLYFYWYRQILGQKVEFLVSFYNNEISEKSEIFDDQFSVERPDGSNFTLKIRSTKLEDSAMYFCASTGSDTQYFGPGTRLTVL.

By share of the sample, this clone is medium-sized. This sequence joins TRBV19 and TRBJ1-5; D not certain. Deletions cut 7 bases from V and 7 bases from J, with 20 bases between. CDR3 length equals 15 residues. The V gene's germline CDR1 is LNHDA and CDR2 SQIVND (reference sequence). The CDR3 bases are TGTGCCAGTACGGCGACATCCTTTACGGGCCAGCCCCAGCATTTT. Encoded protein: CASTATSFTGQPQHF.

The rearrangement uses TRBV28 and TRBJ2-6, with D hard to call. The CDR3 loop spans 14 amino acids. The germline gives CDR1 MDHEN, CDR2 SYDVKM. Trimming took off 3 bases at V and 1 base at J, with 4 bases between the two ends. CDR3 region: CASSLSSGANVLTF. The CDR3 bases are TGTGCCAGCAGTTTGTCGTCTGGGGCCAACGTCCTGACTTTC.

The rearrangement links TRBV28 to TRBJ1-5; D call uncertain. CDR1 and CDR2 from the germline V gene are MDHEN and SYDVKM. V was cut by 8 bases and J by 0 bases, with 5 bases left in between. The CDR3 is 12 amino acids. The CDR3, as DNA: TGTGCCAGCGTGCGTAGCAATCAGCCCCAGCATTTT. As protein: CASVRSNQPQHF.

This clone appeared a few times. The chain recombines TRBV7-9 with TRBJ2-1, with unresolved D. The V gene lost 1 base and the J gene lost 0 bases, with 13 bases spanning the gap. Germline V gene data show CDR1 as SEHNR and CDR2 as FQNEAQ (reference sequence). This CDR3 region has 17 residues. The CDR3 region has the DNA TGTGCCAGCAGCTTAGAGCATTGGTATGTCTCCTACAATGAGCAGTTCTTC. It is translated as CASSLEHWYVSYNEQFF. Combining the CDR3 with reference TRBV7-9 and TRBJ2-1 gives the whole variable domain DTGVSQNPRHKITKRGQNVTFRCDPISEHNRLYWYRQTLGQGPEFLTYFQNEAQLEKSRLLSDRFSAERPKGSFSTLEIQRTEQGDSAMYLCASSLEHWYVSYNEQFFGPGTRLTVL.

The chain is built from TRBV15 and TRBJ1-4; D is possibly TRBD1 (5 bases). Germline assignment: CDR1 LNHNV and CDR2 YYDKDF (reference sequence). Trimming removed 6 bases from V and 7 bases from J, with 12 bases in between. The CDR3 length is 13 residues. The CDR3 sequence is CATSGASGEKLFF. The DNA of the CDR3 is TGTGCCACCAGTGGGGCTTCTGGTGAAAAACTGTTTTTT.

The rearrangement joins TRBV4-2 to TRBJ1-3; 8 nucleotides align to TRBD1. The CDR3 runs to 17 residues. Germline CDR1 is LGHNA and CDR2 is YNFKEQ. J lost 6 bases, V lost 3 bases, and 13 bases had no gene match. CDR3: CASSHNTRTGKINTIYF. In DNA, the CDR3 is TGTGCCAGCAGCCACAATACGAGGACAGGGAAGATAAACACCATATATTTT.

This chain links TRBV27 with TRBJ2-3; D unresolved. Germline V gene sequence: CDR1 MNHEY, CDR2 SMNVEV (reference sequence). The CDR3 has 15 amino acids. The V gene lost 1 base and the J gene lost 2 bases, with 10 bases spanning the gap. The CDR3 DNA follows: TGTGCCAGCAGTTTATTGGCGGTTTCCACAGATACGCAGTATTTT. Residues: CASSLLAVSTDTQYF.

This clone was detected only a few times. The sample has other DNA sequences that encode this CDR3 too. The chain joins TRBV10-3 to TRBJ2-5; 10 nucleotides agree with TRBD2. The CDR3 loop spans 15 amino acids. In germline, CDR1 is ENHRY, CDR2 SYGVKD. V lost 10 bases and J lost 1; bases outside the gene matches: 9. CDR3 nucleotide sequence: TGTGCCACCCGTCTGACTAGCGGGTCCCAAGAGACCCAGTACTTC. Its translation is CATRLTSGSQETQYF.